This paragraph covers one T cell receptor (beta chain) sequence. The antigen remains unidentified. V was clipped by 6 bases and J by 7 bases; unmatched bases: 8. Germline V gives CDR1 SNHLY, CDR2 FYNNEI. CDR3 length: 14 amino acids. This sample stems from a study of shared clonotypes between healthy human individuals. Method: immunoSEQ multiplex PCR; TCRdb's copy keeps in-frame clones and lacks some. This table holds some 1,600,000 clones, 95% to 99% found once. The study, taken as a whole, reports: The study found lower generation probabilities in non-shared clonotypes than in those shared by all four donors.

The sequencing sample was made of naive CD4+ T cells sorted from blood. Subset specified: CD45RA+ positively selected. This chain joins TRBV2 and TRBJ2-1, with 8 bases matching TRBD2. The TCR originated in a man aged 25 to 40 in good health. The CDR3 reads CASSGLAKGNEQFF. The CDR3 region has the DNA TGTGCCAGCAGCGGACTAGCCAAGGGGAATGAGCAGTTCTTC.